This T cell receptor beta chain is from a study of blood T cell repertoires in COVID-19. The length of the CDR3 is 17 residues. Trimming took 10 bases from V and 4 from J; bases not matched to a gene: 17. Germline CDR1 and CDR2: MNHEY and SMNVEV (reference sequence). The authors' processing: Estimation of nucleated cell counts was performed using reference gene primer amplification. Profiled with immunoSEQ multiplex PCR; TCRdb holds only in-frame clones, not every one. The D gene and trimming were derived from the DNA, and the V and J assignments and clone size from that table. The top ten hold less than 3.5% of the sample, which has some 350,000 clones, about 93% seen once.

J is TRBJ2-1 and V is TRBV27; 9 bases are a match to TRBD1. The TCR originated in a young woman who had recovered from COVID-19. Sequencing was carried out using peripheral blood. CDR3 coding DNA: TGTGCCACCAAGGACAGGGGCGGACCCCGGCTATACAATGAGCAGTTCTTC. The encoded protein is CATKDRGGPRLYNEQFF.